The entry that follows covers one T cell receptor beta chain sequence. Its antigen is undetermined. This entry belongs to a study of human thymus T cells. Study findings and constraints: Highly overlapping thymic repertoires in unrelated individuals were reported by related research. Usage of V and J genes appeared biased in thymic and blood repertoires.

Germline V lookup: CDR1 GTSNPN, CDR2 SVGIG (reference sequence). This CDR3 region has 14 residues. V lost 0 bases and J lost 3, with 10 bases in between. Resected material from corrective heart surgery provided the thymus tissue analysed. Donation came from healthy Finnish infants having corrective surgery for congenital heart defects. Assay used: immunoSEQ multiplex PCR; TCRdb lists only in-frame clones, some missing. The sample lists about 78,000 clones; 90% to 98% were seen once. Sequenced sample: thymus tissue. The chain combines TRBV30 with TRBJ2-3; D remains ambiguous. The receptor comes from a boy in the first two years of life with a congenital heart defect but otherwise immunologically healthy. The CDR3 bases are TGTGCCTGGAGTGTAGGGCAGTCAACAGATACGCAGTATTTT. It codes for CAWSVGQSTDTQYF.